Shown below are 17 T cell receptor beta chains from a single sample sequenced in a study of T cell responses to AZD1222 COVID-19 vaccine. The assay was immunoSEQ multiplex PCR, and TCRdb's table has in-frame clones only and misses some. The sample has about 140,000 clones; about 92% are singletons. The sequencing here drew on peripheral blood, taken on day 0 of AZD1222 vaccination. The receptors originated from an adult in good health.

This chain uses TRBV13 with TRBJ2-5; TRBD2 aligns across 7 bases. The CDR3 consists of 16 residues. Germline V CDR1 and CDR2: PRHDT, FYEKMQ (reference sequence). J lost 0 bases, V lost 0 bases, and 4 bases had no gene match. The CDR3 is CASSLGVSGHQETQYF. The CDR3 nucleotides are TGTGCCAGCAGCTTAGGGGTTAGCGGGCACCAAGAGACCCAGTACTTC.

For the CDR3, the DNA is TGCGCCAGCAGAGTAGGGGGAGGCTTCCAAGAGACCCAGTACTTC. Amino acids: CASRVGGGFQETQYF. V and J are TRBV10-2 and TRBJ2-5; possibly TRBD1 or TRBD2 for D (6 bases each). The V and J ends lost 6 bases and 1 base respectively, with 15 bases between them. CDR3 length: 15 amino acids. The germline V gene encodes CDR1 WSHSY and CDR2 SAAADI.

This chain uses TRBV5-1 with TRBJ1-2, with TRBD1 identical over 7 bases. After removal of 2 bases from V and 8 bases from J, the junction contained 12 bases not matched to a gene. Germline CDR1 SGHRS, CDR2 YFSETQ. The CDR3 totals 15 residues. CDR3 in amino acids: CASSFGDSPVRGYTF. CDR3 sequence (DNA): TGCGCCAGCAGCTTCGGGGACAGTCCCGTTCGGGGCTACACCTTC.

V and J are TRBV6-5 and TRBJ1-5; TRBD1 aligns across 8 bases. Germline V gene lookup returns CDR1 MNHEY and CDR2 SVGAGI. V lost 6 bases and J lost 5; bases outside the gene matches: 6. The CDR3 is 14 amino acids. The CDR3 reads CASSRTGLDQPQHF. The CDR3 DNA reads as TGTGCCAGCAGCCGGACAGGGTTGGATCAGCCCCAGCATTTT.

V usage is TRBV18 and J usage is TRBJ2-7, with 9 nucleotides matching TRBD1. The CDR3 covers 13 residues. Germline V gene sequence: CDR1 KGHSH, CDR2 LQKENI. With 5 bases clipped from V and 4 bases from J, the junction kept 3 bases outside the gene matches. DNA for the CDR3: TGTGCCAGCTCATCAGGACAGGGGTACGAGCAGTACTTC. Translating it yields CASSSGQGYEQYF. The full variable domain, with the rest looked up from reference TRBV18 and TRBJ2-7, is NAGVMQNPRHLVRRRGQEARLRCSPMKGHSHVYWYRQLPEEGLKFMVYLQKENIIDESGMPKERFSAEFPKEGPSILRIQQVVRGDSAAYFCASSSGQGYEQYFGPGTRLTVT.

CDR3 loop: CASNRLGQGGNEQFF. As DNA, the CDR3 is TGTGCCAGCAACAGACTGGGACAGGGTGGGAATGAGCAGTTCTTC. This chain uses TRBV14 with TRBJ2-1, with 9 bases that match TRBD1. V lost 7 bases and J lost 7; bases outside the gene matches: 11. CDR1 SGHDN and CDR2 FVKESK come from the germline V gene. The length of the CDR3 is 15 residues.

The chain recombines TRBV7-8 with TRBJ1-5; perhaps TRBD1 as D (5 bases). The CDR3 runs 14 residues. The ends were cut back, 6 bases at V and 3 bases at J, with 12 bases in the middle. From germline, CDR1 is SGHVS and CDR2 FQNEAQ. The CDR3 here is CASRGDSINQPQHF. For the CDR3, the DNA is TGTGCCAGCAGGGGTGACAGTATCAATCAGCCCCAGCATTTT.

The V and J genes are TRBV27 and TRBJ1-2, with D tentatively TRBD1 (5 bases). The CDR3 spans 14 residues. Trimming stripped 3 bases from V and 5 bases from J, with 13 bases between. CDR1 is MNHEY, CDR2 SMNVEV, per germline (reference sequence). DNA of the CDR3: TGTGCCAGCAGTTTTTCGGGAGGGGAATATGGCTACACCTTC. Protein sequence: CASSFSGGEYGYTF.

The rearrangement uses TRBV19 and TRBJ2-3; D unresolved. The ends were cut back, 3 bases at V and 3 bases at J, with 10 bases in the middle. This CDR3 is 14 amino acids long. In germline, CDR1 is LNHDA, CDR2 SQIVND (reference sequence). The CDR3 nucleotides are TGTGCCAGTAGTATGGCTCACGGGACAGATACGCAGTATTTT. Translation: CASSMAHGTDTQYF.

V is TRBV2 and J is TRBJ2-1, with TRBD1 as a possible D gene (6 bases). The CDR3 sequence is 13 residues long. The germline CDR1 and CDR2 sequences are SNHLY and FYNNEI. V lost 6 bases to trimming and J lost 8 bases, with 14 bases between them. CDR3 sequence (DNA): TGTGCCAGCAGGAGCGGACAGACGGATGAGCAGTTCTTC. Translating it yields CASRSGQTDEQFF.

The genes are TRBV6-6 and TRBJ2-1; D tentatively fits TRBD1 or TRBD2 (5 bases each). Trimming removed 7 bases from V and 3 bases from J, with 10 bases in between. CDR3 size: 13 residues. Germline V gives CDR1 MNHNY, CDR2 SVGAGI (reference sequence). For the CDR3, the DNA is TGTGCCAGCACCCTGGGGGACTACAATGAGCAGTTCTTC. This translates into CASTLGDYNEQFF.

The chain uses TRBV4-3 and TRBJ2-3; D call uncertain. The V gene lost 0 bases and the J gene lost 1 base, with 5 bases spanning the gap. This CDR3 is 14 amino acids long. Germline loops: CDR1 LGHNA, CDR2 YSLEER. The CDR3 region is CASSQDSGTDTQYF. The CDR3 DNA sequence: TGCGCCAGCAGCCAAGACTCCGGCACAGATACGCAGTATTTT.

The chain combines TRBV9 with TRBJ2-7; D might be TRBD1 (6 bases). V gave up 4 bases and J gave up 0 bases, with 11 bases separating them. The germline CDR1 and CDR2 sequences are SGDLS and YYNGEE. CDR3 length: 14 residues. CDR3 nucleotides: TGTGCCAGCAGCTCAAAGGACAGCTCCTACGAGCAGTACTTC. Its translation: CASSSKDSSYEQYF.

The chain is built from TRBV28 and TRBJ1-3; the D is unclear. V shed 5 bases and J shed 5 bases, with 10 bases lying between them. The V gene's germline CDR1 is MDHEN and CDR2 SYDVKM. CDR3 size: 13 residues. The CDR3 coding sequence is TGTGCCAGCAGTCAGGACCCTCGAAACACCATATATTTT. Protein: CASSQDPRNTIYF.

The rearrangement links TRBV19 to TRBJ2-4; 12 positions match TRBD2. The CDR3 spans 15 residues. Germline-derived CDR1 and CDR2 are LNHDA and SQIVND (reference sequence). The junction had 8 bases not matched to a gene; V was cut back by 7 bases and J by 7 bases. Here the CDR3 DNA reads TGTGCCAGTACCCGGGCTAGCGGGAGGGGTAACATTCAGTACTTC. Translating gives CASTRASGRGNIQYF.

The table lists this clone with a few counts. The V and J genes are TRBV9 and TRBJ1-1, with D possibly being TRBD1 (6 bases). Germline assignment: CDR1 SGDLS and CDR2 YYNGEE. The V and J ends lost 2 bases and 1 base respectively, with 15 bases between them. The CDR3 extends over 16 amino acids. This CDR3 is CASSVGNRATNTEAFF. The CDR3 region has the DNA TGTGCCAGCAGCGTGGGGAACAGGGCCACGAACACTGAAGCTTTCTTT.

CDR3 nucleotide sequence: TGTGCCAGCAGCGTAGTGGGGACTGAAGCTTTCTTT. It encodes CASSVVGTEAFF. This chain links TRBV9 with TRBJ1-1; no definite D call. The CDR3 extends over 12 amino acids. V was trimmed by 0 bases and J by 5 bases, leaving 5 bases between them. The germline gives CDR1 SGDLS, CDR2 YYNGEE.